This TCR beta chain was identified in a study of blood T cell repertoires in COVID-19 (dated by TCRdb to the early 2020s). At the level of the whole study: Collaborator samples came from the United States, Italy and Spain and covered acute and convalescent phases of COVID-19. The prospective study material was composed of cDNA or gDNA derived from T cells, B-cell-depleted T cells, or PBMCs. The dataset comprised deeply sampled blood TCRbeta repertoires from subjects exposed to, actively infected with, or recovered from COVID-19. The repertoires were released in a freely available public database meant as a resource for research on the immune response to SARS-CoV-2. The samples were drawn from two sources: the first 160 participants of the ongoing ImmuneRACE study, and over 1,000 subjects contributed by 6 global collaborators. The sample metadata nearly always contained a de-identified subject ID, COVID-19 status, age in years and sex. Where available, HLA class I and class II types were taken from metadata supplied by the sample provider and were not determined by assay-based typing.

TCRbeta CDR3 regions were amplified from genomic DNA using the immunoSEQ Assay, a bias-controlled multiplex PCR. Per the source publication's procedure: Nucleated cell counts per sample were estimated from amplification of reference gene primers within the assay. To quantify the absolute abundance of each unique TCRbeta CDR3 rearrangement, sequence reads were collapsed and filtered. For each sample, productive Simpson clonality was calculated as the square root of Simpson's diversity index across productive rearrangements. What TCRdb holds here is the immuneACCESS table cut down to in-frame rearrangements. Part of the clones is not present; checked against another copy, under half of the missing clones reflect an unresolved V gene, and the others are unexplained. V, J and clone size are taken as reported in that table, and D and trimming were inferred from the DNA itself. Within this sample are roughly 220,000 clones, with around four fifths of them counted one time only. Just under 20% of the sample is held by the ten biggest clonotypes.

Study-wide findings and limitations: How much clinical and demographic metadata was included differed by source and by participant, and the metadata was provided uncurated.

Collaborating institutions collected whole blood in K2EDTA tubes following their own protocols. For TCRbeta analysis, collaborators shipped samples in one of three forms: frozen whole blood, isolated PBMCs, or DNA extracted from either of those sample types. CDR1 and CDR2 were assigned from the germline V gene as MDHEN and SYDVKM. V loses 10 bases of germline sequence and J loses 4 bases, and the interval between the two ends is 26 bases. The CDR3 goes from the cysteine to the phenylalanine over 17 residues. Of all the DNA, just the CDR3 is kept, 51 bases in frame from base 1. As for this clone: This receptor's antigen is unknown. Nothing much larger sits one base from this clone, and base qualities are not available.

The sequencing sample was made of peripheral blood. The clonotype was recovered from a man under 40 with active or convalescent COVID-19. Recombination joined TRBV28 with TRBJ1-5; the D region possibly corresponds to TRBD1 (6 bases align). The CDR3 region reads CATLSPPVRGGNQPQHF. The sequenced DNA is TGTGCCACCCTCAGTCCCCCGGTAAGGGGGGGTAATCAGCCCCAGCATTTT.